Sequencing of this TCR beta chain was carried out in a study of T cell repertoires in cytomegalovirus infection. Study summary: Public signatures in TCR beta pointed to CMV infection and matching HLA type. Whole-study findings and limits: The ex vivo response was dominated by HLA-C-restricted CMV-specific TCR beta clonotypes. Accumulated public TCR beta family frequency recognized individuals carrying CMV together with the relevant HLA.

Regarding this clonotype: The target antigen is unknown.

Each CDR3 protein is one row after TCRdb ran MiXCR on the reads. The data contain some 920,000 distinct CDR3 sequences, approximately 33% of them singletons. The V segment lost 3 bases and the J segment 5 bases; nucleotides outside the gene matches: 5. From germline, CDR1 is WSHSY and CDR2 SAAADI. The CDR3 is 15 residues long. V usage is TRBV10-2 and J usage is TRBJ1-4; 8 bases are shared with TRBD1. This specimen was cultured CD8+ T cells from PBMCs, taken from culture after CMV antigen stimulation. The TCR sequence derives from a human donor in good health (CMV status not recorded). Some clones in this sample may be carry-over from other donors' samples. CDR3 nucleotide sequence: TGCGCCAGCAGTGAAAGACAGGGGCTAAATGAAAAACTGTTTTTT. Protein sequence: CASSERQGLNEKLFF.